The clone carrying this T cell receptor beta chain was seen a single time. Its target is unknown. At one of its ends the junction is not consistent with the germline gene, which may arise from a read error. The data belong to a study of graft-versus-host responses after intestinal transplantation. Study-level background: Multivisceral, liver-intestinal, or isolated intestinal transplants were received by the recipients. Regarding the study as a whole: In recipient marrow, GvH clones were found, and some appeared first in ileum or blood. Peak GvH clone levels in circulation were associated with early post-transplant HvG declines.

This CDR3 has 15 residues. Germline CDR1 is GTSNPN and CDR2 is SVGIG (reference sequence). Method: immunoSEQ multiplex PCR; TCRdb's copy keeps in-frame clones and lacks some. The sample gives about 19,000 clones, 82% of which show up once; 1.5% to 2% is in the top ten. This sample comprised PBMCs, obtained 14 days after transplant. The genes are TRBV30 and TRBJ2-5; perhaps TRBD2 as D (5 bases). This clonotype was obtained from a human patient who received an intestinal transplant, so some T cells may come from the graft donor. In nucleotides, the CDR3 is TGTGCCGGGAGCCTTCTGGGCGGAGAGGGTGAGACCCAGTACTTC. Its translation is CAGSLLGGEGETQYF.